This T cell receptor beta chain is from a study of T cell responses to AZD1222 COVID-19 vaccine. General study points: Researchers report vaccine-associated CD4 TCRs spanning spike, with dominance at 160-218 and 743-854. Repertoire sampling happened only post peak T cell response. Seropositive status at baseline applied to only a handful of AZD1222 recipients. Donors were largely white British and mainly female; clonal diversity was possibly underestimated.

Trimming pared 0 bases from V and 0 bases from J, leaving 12 bases between. Germline CDR1 and CDR2: MNHEY and SMNVEV (reference sequence). This CDR3 is built from 17 residues. This clone was seen more than once but under ten times. Antigen: not known. Profiled with immunoSEQ multiplex PCR; TCRdb holds only in-frame clones, not every one. Of 100,000 to 110,000 clones listed, nearly 95% were seen once; the top ten hold more than 1.5%. The genes are TRBV27 and TRBJ2-1; D possibly uses TRBD1 or TRBD2 (5 bases each). The sequence came from an adult in good health. The source material was peripheral blood, sampled on day 0 of AZD1222 vaccination. The DNA of the CDR3 is TGTGCCAGCAGTTTATCGGGGACCGAGCTCTCCTACAATGAGCAGTTCTTC. It translates to CASSLSGTELSYNEQFF.